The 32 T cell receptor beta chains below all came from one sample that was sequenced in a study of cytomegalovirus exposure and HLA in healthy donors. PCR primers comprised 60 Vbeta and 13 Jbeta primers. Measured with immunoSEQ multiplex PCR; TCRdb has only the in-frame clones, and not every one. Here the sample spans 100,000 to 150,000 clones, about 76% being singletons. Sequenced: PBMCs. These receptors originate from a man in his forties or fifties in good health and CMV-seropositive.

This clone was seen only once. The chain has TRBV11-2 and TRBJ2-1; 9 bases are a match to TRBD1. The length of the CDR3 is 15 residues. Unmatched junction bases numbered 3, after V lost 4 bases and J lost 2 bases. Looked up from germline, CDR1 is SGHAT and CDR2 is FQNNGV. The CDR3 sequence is CASSSGQGPYNEQFF. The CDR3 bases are TGTGCCAGCAGCTCTGGACAGGGGCCCTACAATGAGCAGTTCTTC.

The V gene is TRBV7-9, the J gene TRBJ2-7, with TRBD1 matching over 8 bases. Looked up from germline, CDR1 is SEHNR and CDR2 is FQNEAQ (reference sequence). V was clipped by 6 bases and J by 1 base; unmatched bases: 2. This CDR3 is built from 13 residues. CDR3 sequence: CASRGQGSYEQYF. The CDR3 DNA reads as TGTGCCAGCAGAGGACAGGGATCCTACGAGCAGTACTTC.

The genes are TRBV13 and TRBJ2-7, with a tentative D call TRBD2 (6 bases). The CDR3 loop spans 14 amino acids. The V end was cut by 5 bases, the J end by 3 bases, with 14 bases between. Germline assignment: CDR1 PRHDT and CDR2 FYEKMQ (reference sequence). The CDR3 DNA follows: TGTGCCAGCAGCCGAACCGGGACTGGCTACGAGCAGTACTTC. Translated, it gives CASSRTGTGYEQYF.

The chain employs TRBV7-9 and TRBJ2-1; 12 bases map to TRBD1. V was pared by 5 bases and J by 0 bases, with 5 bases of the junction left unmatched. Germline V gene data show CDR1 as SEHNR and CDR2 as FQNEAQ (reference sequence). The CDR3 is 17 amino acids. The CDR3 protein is CASSGTGGFSSYNEQFF. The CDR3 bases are TGTGCCAGCAGCGGGACAGGGGGCTTCAGCTCCTACAATGAGCAGTTCTTC.

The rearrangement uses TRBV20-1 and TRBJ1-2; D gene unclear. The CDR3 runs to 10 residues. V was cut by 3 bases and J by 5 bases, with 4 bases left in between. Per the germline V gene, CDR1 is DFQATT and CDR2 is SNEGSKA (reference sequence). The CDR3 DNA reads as TGCAGTGCTAGCCATTATGGCTACACCTTC. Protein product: CSASHYGYTF.

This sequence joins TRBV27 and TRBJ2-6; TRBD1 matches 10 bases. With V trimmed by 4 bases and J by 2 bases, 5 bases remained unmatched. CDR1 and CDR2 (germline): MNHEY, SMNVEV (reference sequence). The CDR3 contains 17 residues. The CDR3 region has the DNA TGTGCCAGCAGTTACGGGACAGGGGTGGCTGGGGCCAACGTCCTGACTTTC. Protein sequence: CASSYGTGVAGANVLTF.

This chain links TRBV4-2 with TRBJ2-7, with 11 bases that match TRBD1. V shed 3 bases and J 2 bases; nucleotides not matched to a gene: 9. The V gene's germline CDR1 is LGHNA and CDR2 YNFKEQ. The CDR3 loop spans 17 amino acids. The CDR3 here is CASSQPVPGQGAYEQYF. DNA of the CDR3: TGTGCCAGCAGCCAGCCAGTCCCGGGACAGGGGGCCTACGAGCAGTACTTC.

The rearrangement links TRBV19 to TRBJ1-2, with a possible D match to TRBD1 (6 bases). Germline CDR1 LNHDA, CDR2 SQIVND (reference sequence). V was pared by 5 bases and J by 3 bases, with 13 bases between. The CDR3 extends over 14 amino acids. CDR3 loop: CASSFQGPYYGYTF. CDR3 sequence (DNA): TGTGCCAGTAGTTTTCAGGGGCCTTACTATGGCTACACCTTC.

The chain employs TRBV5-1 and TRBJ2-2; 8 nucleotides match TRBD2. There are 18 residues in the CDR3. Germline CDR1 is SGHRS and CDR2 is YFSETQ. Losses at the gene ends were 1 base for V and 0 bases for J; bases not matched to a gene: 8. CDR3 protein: CASSLSFGGGSNTGELFF. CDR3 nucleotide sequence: TGCGCCAGCAGCTTGTCCTTTGGCGGGGGGTCGAACACCGGGGAGCTGTTTTTT.

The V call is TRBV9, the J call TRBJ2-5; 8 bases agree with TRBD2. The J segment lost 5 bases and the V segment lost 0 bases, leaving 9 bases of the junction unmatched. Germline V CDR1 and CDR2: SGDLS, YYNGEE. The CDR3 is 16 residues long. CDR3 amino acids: CASSVGVAGRLETQYF. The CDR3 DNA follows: TGTGCCAGCAGCGTAGGGGTAGCGGGAAGGCTGGAGACCCAGTACTTC.

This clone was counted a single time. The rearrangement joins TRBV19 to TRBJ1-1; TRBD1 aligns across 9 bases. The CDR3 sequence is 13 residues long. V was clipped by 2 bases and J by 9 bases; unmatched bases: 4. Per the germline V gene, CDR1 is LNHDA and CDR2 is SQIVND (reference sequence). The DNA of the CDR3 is TGTGCCAGTAGTATACCGGGGACAGGGAAAGCTTTCTTT. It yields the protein CASSIPGTGKAFF.

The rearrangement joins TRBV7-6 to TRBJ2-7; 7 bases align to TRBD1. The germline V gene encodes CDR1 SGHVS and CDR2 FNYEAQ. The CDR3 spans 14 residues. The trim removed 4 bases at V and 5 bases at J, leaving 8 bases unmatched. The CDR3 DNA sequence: TGTGCCAGCAGCTCATATAGACAGGGCCACGAGCAGTACTTC. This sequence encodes CASSSYRQGHEQYF.

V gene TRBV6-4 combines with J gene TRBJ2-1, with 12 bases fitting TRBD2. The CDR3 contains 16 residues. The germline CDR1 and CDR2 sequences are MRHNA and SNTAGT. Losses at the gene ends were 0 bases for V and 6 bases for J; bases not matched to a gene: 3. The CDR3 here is CASSDSASGGANEQFF. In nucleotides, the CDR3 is TGTGCCAGCAGTGACTCGGCTAGCGGGGGGGCCAATGAGCAGTTCTTC.

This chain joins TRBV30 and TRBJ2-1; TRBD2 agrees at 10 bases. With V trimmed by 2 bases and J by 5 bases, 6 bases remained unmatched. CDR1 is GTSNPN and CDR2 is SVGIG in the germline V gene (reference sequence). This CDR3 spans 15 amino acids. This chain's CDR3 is CAWSIGTSANNEQFF. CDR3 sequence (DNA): TGTGCCTGGAGTATAGGGACTAGCGCGAACAATGAGCAGTTCTTC.

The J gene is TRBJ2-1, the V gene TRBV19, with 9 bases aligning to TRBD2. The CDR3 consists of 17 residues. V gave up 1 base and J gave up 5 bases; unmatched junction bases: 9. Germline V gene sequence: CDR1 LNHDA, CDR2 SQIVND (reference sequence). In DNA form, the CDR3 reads TGTGCCAGTAGTATAGGCGGCGGGGGGGCCATCCACAATGAGCAGTTCTTC. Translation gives CASSIGGGGAIHNEQFF.

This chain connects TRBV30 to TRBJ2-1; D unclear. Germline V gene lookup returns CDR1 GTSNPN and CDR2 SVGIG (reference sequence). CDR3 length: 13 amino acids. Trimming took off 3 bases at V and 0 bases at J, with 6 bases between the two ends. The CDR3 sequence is CAWSPSSYNEQFF. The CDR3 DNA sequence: TGTGCCTGGAGCCCGAGCTCCTACAATGAGCAGTTCTTC.

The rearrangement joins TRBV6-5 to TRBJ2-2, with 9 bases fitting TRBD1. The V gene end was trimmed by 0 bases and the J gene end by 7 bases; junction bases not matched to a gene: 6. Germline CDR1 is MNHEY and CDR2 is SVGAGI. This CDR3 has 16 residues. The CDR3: CASSYSGTGFIGELFF. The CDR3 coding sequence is TGTGCCAGCAGTTACTCCGGGACAGGGTTCATCGGGGAGCTGTTTTTT.

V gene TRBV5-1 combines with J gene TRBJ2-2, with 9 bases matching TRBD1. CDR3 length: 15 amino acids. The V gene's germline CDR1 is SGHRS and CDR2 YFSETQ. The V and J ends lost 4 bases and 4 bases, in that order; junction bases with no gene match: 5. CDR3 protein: CASSPGQGSTGELFF. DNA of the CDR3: TGCGCCAGCAGCCCGGGACAGGGTAGCACCGGGGAGCTGTTTTTT.

As DNA, the CDR3 is TGTGCCAGCAGCGTAGCACCGGGACTACTCTACGAGCAGTACTTC. This sequence encodes CASSVAPGLLYEQYF. The J gene is TRBJ2-5, the V gene TRBV9; the match to TRBD2 covers 7 bases. The end of the DNA fits TRBJ2-7 better, so the J call may be wrong. This CDR3 is built from 15 residues. Germline CDR1 reads SGDLS; CDR2 reads YYNGEE.

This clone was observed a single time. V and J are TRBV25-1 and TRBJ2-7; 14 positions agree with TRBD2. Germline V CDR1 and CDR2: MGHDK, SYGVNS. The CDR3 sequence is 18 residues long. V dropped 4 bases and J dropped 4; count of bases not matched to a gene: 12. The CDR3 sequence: CASSVGLAGGINGYEQYF. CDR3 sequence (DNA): TGTGCCAGCAGTGTCGGACTAGCGGGGGGAATTAATGGGTACGAGCAGTACTTC.

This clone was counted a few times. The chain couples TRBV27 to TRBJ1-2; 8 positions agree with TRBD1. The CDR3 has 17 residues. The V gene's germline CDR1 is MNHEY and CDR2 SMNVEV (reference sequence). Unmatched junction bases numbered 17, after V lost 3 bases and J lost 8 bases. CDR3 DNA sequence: TGTGCCAGCAGTTTGGTAGCGTCACAGGGGGGACGAAGCGGCTACACCTTC. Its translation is CASSLVASQGGRSGYTF.

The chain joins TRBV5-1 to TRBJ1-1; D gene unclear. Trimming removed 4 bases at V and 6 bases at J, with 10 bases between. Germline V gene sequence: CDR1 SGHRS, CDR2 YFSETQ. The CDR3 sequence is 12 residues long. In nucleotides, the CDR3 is TGCGCCAGCAGCGTAGGAGGGTCTGAAGCTTTCTTT. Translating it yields CASSVGGSEAFF.

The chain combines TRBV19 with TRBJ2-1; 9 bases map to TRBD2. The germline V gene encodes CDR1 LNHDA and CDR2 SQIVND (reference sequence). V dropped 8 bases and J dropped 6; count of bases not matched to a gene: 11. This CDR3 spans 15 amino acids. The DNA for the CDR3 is TGTGCCAGTCGTCGAGCGGGAGGACCGGGCAATGAGCAGTTCTTC. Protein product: CASRRAGGPGNEQFF.

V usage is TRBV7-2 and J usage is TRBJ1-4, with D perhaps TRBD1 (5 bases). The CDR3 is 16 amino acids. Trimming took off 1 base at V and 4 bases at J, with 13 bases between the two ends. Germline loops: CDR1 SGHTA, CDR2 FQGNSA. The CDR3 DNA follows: TGTGCCAGCAGCTTAGAGGTGGGGGGGAATAATGAAAAACTGTTTTTT. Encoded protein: CASSLEVGGNNEKLFF.

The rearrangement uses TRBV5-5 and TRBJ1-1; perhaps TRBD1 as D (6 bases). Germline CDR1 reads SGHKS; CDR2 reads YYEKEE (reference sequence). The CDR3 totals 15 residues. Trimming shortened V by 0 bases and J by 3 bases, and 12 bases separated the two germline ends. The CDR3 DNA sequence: TGTGCCAGCAGCTTGGCCGTGGACAGCCACACTGAAGCTTTCTTT. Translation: CASSLAVDSHTEAFF.

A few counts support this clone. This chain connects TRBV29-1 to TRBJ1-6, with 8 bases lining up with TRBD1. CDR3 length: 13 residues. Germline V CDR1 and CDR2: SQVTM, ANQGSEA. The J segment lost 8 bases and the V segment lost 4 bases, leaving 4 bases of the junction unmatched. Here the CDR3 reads CSVGQGADSPLHF. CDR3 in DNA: TGCAGCGTTGGTCAGGGGGCGGATTCACCCCTCCACTTT.

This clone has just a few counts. CDR3: CASRQDRGEQFF. The CDR3 DNA sequence: TGCGCCAGCAGGCAGGACAGGGGTGAGCAGTTCTTC. V gene TRBV5-1 combines with J gene TRBJ2-1; 9 nucleotides agree with TRBD1. This CDR3 has 12 residues. Trimming removed 5 bases from V and 9 bases from J; junction bases left unmatched: 3. CDR1 is SGHRS and CDR2 is YFSETQ in the germline V gene.

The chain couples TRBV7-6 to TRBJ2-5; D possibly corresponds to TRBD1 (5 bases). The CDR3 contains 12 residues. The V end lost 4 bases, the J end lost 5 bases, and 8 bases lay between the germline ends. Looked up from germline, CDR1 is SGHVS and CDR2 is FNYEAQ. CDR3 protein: CASSSSGETQYF. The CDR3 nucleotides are TGTGCCAGCAGCTCTTCAGGGGAGACCCAGTACTTC.

In nucleotides, the CDR3 is TGTGCCAGCAGCCCGTTCTCCTTAAACACTGAAGCTTTCTTT. It is translated as CASSPFSLNTEAFF. The V gene is TRBV7-9, the J gene TRBJ1-1; D is unclear. CDR3 length equals 14 residues. Germline V gives CDR1 SEHNR, CDR2 FQNEAQ (reference sequence). Trimming took 5 bases from V and 2 from J, leaving 12 bases between them.

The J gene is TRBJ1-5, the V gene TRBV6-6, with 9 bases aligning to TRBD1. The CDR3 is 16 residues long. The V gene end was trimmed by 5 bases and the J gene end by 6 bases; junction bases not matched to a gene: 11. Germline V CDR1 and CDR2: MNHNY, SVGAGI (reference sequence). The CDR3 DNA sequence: TGTGCCAGCAGTCCCTCGTCCGGGACAGGGTGTCAGCCCCAGCATTTT. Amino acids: CASSPSSGTGCQPQHF.

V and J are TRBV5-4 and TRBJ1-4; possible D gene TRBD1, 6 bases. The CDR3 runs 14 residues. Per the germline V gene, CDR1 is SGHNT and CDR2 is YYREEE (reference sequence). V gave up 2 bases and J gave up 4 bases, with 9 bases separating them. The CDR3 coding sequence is TGTGCCAGCAGCTTCGACAGGAGTAATGAAAAACTGTTTTTT. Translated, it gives CASSFDRSNEKLFF.

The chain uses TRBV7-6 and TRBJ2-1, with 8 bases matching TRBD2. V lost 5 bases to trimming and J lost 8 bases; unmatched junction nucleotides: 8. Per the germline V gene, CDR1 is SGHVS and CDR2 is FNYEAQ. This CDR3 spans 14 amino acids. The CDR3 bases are TGTGCCAGCAGCCTAGAGGGACTAGGGTATGAGCAGTTCTTC. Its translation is CASSLEGLGYEQFF.